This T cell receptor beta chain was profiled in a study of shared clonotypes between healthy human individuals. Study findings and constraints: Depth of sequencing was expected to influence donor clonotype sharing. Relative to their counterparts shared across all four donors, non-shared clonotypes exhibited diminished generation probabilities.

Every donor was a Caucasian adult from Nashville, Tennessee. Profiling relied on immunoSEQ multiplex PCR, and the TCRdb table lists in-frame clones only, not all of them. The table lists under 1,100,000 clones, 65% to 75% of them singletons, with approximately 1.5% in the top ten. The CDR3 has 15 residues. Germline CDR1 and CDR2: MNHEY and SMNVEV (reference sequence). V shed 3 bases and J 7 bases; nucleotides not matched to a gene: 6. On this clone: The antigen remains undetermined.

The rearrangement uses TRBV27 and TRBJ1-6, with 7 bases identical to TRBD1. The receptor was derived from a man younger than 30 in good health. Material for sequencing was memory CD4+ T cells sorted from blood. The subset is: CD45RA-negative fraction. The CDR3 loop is CASSFRDSKNSPLHF. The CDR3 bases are TGTGCCAGCAGTTTCCGGGACAGTAAAAATTCACCCCTCCACTTT.